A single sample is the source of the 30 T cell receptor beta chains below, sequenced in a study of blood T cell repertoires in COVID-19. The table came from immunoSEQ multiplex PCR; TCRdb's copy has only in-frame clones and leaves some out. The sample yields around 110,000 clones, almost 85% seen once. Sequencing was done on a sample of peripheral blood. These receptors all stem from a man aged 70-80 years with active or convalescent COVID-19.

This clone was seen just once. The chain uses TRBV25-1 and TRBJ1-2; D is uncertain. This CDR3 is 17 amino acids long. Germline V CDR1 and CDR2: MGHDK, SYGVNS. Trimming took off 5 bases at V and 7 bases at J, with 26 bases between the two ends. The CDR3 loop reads CASSPSGPPTRESGYTF. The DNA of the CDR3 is TGTGCCAGCAGTCCATCCGGCCCTCCCACACGGGAATCTGGCTACACCTTC.

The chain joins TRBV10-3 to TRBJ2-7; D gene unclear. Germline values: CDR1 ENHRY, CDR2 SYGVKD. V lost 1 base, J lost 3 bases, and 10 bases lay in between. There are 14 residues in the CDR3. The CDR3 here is CAISEFRSLYEQYF. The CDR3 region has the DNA TGTGCCATCAGTGAGTTTCGCAGTCTCTACGAGCAGTACTTC.

The CDR3 DNA is TGTGCCAGCAGTCCGACAGGGCTGGGCACTGAAGCTTTCTTT. Its translation is CASSPTGLGTEAFF. The chain uses TRBV7-9 and TRBJ1-1, with 7 bases aligning to TRBD1. V shed 6 bases and J 4 bases; nucleotides not matched to a gene: 8. The CDR3 is 14 residues long. From germline, CDR1 is SEHNR and CDR2 FQNEAQ (reference sequence). Using reference TRBV7-9 and TRBJ1-1 for the parts outside the CDR3, the full variable domain is DTGVSQNPRHKITKRGQNVTFRCDPISEHNRLYWYRQTLGQGPEFLTYFQNEAQLEKSRLLSDRFSAERPKGSFSTLEIQRTEQGDSAMYLCASSPTGLGTEAFFGQGTRLTVV.

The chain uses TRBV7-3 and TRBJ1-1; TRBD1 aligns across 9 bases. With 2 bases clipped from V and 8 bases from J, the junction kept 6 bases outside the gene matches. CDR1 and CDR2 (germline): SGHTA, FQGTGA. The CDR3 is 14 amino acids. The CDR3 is CASSLGATGGEAFF. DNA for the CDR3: TGTGCCAGCAGCTTAGGGGCAACAGGGGGCGAAGCTTTCTTT.

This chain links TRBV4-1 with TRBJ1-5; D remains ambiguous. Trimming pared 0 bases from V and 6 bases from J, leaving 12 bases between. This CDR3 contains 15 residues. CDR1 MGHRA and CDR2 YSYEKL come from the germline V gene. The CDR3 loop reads CASSQDRNSIQPQHF. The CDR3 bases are TGCGCCAGCAGCCAAGACAGGAACTCGATTCAGCCCCAGCATTTT.

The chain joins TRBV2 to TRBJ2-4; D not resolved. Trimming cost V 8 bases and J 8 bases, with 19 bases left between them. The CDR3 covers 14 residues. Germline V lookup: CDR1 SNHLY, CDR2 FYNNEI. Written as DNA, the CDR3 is TGTGCCAGCCGAACCAGCTCAGGCCTGCACATTCAGTACTTC. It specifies CASRTSSGLHIQYF.

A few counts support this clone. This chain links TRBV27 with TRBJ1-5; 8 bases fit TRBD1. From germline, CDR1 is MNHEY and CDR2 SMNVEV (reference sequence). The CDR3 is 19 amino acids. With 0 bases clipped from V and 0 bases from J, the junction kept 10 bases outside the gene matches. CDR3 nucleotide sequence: TGTGCCAGCAGTTTATCCTCCGGGACAGGAGGATATAGCAATCAGCCCCAGCATTTT. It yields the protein CASSLSSGTGGYSNQPQHF.

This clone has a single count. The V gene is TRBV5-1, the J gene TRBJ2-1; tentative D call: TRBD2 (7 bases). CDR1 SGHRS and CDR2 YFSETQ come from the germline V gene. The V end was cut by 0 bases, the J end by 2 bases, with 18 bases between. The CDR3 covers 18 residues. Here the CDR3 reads CASSLEGGVYTAYNEQFF. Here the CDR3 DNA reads TGCGCCAGCAGCTTGGAAGGGGGGGTCTATACGGCCTACAATGAGCAGTTCTTC.

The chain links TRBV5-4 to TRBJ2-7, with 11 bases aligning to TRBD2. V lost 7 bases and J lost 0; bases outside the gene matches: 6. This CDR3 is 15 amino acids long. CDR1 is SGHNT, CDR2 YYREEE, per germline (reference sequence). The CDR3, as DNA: TGTGCCAGCTCAACGGGACTAGCGGACTCCTACGAGCAGTACTTC. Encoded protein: CASSTGLADSYEQYF.

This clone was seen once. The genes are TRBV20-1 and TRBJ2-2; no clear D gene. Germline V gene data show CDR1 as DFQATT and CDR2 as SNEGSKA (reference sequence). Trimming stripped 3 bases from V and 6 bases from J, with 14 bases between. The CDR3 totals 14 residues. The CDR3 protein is CSASRENLAGELFF. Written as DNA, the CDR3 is TGCAGTGCTAGTCGAGAGAATCTGGCCGGGGAGCTGTTTTTT.

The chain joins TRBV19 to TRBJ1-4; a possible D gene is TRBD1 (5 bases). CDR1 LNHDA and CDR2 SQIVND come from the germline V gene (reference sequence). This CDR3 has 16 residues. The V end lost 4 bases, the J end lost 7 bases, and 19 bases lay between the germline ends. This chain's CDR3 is CASSTPAGGVREKLFF. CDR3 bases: TGTGCCAGTAGTACCCCAGCGGGAGGGGTACGTGAAAAACTGTTTTTT.

For the CDR3, the DNA is TGCAGTGCTAGTGGAGACTGGCGCTCTGGGGCCAACGTCCTGACTTTC. Residues: CSASGDWRSGANVLTF. V and J are TRBV20-1 and TRBJ2-6; D remains unclear. This CDR3 comprises 16 residues. V dropped 3 bases and J dropped 0 bases, with 12 bases sitting between them. CDR1 and CDR2 (germline): DFQATT, SNEGSKA (reference sequence).

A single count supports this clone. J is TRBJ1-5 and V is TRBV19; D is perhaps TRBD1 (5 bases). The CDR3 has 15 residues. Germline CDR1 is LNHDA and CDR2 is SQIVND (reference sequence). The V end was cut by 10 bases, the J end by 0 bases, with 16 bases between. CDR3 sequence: CATTLGGNSNQPQHF. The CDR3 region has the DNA TGTGCCACCACCCTGGGGGGTAATAGCAATCAGCCCCAGCATTTT.

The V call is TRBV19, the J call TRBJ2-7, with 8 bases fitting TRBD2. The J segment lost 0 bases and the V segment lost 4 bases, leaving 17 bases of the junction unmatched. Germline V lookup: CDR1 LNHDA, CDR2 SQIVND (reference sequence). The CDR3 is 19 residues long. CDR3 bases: TGTGCCAGTAGTACCGGTCACGCATCTAGCGGGCGAAGCTCCTACGAGCAGTACTTC. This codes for CASSTGHASSGRSSYEQYF. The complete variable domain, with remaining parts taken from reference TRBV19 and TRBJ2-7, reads DGGITQSPKYLFRKEGQNVTLSCEQNLNHDAMYWYRQDPGQGLRLIYYSQIVNDFQKGDIAEGYSVSREKKESFPLTVTSAQKNPTAFYLCASSTGHASSGRSSYEQYFGPGTRLTVT.

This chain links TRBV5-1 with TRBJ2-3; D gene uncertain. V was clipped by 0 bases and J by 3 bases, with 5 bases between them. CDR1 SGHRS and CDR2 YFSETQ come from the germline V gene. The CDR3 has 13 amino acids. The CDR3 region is CASSLDRTDTQYF. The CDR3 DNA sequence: TGCGCCAGCAGCTTGGACAGAACAGATACGCAGTATTTT.

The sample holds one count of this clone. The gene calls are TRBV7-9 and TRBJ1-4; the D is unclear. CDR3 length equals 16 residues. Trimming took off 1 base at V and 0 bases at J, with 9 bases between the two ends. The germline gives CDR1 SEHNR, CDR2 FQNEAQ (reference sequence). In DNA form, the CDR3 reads TGTGCCAGCAGCTTAGAATTGTCTCCAACTAATGAAAAACTGTTTTTT. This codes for CASSLELSPTNEKLFF.

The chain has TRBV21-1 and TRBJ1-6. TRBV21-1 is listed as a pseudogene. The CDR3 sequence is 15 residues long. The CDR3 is CASSKDTVYNSPLHF. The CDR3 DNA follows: TGTGCCAGCAGCAAAGATACGGTATATAATTCACCCCTCCACTTT.

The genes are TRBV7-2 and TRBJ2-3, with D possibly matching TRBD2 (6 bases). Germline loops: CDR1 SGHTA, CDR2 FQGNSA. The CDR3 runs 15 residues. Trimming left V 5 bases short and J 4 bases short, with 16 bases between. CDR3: CASSQSRGMADTQYF. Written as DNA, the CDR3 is TGTGCCAGCAGCCAGTCCCGGGGGATGGCAGATACGCAGTATTTT.

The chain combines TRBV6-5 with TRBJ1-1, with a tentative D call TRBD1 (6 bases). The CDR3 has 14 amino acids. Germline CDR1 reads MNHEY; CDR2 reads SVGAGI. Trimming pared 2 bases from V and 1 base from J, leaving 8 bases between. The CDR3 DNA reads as TGTGCCAGCAGTTACCAGGGGCGGAACACTGAAGCTTTCTTT. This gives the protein CASSYQGRNTEAFF.

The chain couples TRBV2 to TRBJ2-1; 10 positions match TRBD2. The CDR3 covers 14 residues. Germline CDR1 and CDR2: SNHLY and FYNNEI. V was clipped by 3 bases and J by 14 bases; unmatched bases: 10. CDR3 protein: CASSEGLAGGLKFF. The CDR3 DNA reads TGTGCCAGCAGTGAGGGTTTAGCGGGAGGACTTAAGTTCTTC.

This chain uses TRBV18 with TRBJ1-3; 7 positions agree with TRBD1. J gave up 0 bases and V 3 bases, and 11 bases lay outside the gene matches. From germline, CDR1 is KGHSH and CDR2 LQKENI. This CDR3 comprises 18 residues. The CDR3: CASSPLKGGQASGNTIYF. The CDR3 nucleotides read TGTGCCAGCTCACCCCTAAAAGGAGGACAGGCCTCTGGAAACACCATATATTTT.

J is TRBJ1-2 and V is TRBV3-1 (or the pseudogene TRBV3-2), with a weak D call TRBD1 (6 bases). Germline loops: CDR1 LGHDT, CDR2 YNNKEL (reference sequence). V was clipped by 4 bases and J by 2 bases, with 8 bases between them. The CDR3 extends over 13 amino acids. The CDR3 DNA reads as TGTGCCAGCAGCCCCCAGGGGAACTATGGCTACACCTTC. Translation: CASSPQGNYGYTF.

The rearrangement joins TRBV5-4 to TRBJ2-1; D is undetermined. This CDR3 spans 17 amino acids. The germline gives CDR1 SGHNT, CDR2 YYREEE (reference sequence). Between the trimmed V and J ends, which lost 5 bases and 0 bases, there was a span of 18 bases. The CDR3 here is CASRPEATPSSYNEQFF. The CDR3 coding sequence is TGTGCCAGCAGACCTGAGGCAACACCGAGCTCCTACAATGAGCAGTTCTTC. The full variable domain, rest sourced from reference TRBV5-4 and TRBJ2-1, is ETGVTQSPTHLIKTRGQQVTLRCSSQSGHNTVSWYQQALGQGPQFIFQYYREEENGRGNFPPRFSGLQFPNYSSELNVNALELDDSALYLCASRPEATPSSYNEQFFGPGTRLTVL.

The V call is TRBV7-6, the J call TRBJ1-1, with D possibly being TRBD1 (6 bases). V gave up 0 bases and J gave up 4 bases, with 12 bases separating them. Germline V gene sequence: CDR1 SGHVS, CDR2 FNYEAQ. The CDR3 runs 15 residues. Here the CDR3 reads CASSLARGIGTEAFF. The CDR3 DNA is TGTGCCAGCAGCTTAGCGAGGGGGATAGGCACTGAAGCTTTCTTT.

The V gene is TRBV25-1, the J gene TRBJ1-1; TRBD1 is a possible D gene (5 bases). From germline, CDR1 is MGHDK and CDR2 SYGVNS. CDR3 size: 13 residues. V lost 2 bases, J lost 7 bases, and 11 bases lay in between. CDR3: CASSEGAALEAFF. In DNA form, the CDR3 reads TGTGCCAGCAGTGAAGGGGCGGCACTTGAAGCTTTCTTT.

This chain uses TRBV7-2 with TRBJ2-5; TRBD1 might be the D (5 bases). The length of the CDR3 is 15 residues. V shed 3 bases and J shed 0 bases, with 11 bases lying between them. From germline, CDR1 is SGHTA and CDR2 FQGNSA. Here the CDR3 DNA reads TGTGCCAGCAGCTTGACAGCTCAGTACCAAGAGACCCAGTACTTC. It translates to CASSLTAQYQETQYF.

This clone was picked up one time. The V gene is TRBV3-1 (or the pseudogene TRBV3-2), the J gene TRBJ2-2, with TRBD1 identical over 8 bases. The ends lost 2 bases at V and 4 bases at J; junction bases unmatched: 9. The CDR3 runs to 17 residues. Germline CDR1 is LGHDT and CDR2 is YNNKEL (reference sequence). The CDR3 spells CASSQQGQGPGTGELFF. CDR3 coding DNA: TGTGCCAGCAGCCAACAAGGACAGGGTCCAGGCACCGGGGAGCTGTTTTTT.

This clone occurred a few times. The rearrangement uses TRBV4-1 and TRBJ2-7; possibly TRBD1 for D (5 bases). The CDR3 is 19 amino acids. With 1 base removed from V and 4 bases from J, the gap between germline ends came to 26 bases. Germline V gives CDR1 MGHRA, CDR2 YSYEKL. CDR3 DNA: TGCGCCAGCAGCCAAGCGCCCCCTGACCAGGGCCGGATCACGTACGAGCAGTACTTC. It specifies CASSQAPPDQGRITYEQYF.

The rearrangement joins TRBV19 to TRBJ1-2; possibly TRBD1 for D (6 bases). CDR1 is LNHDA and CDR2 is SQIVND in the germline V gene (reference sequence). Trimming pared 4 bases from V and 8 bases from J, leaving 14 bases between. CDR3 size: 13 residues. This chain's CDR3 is CASSTDRILGYTF. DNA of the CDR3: TGTGCCAGTAGTACCGACAGGATCCTGGGCTACACCTTC.

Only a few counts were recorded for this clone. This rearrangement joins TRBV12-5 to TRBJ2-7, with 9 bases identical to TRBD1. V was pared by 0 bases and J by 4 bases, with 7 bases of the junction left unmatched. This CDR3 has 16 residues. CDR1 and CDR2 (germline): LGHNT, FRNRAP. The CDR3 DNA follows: TGTGCTAGTGGTTTGGTACTTGGGACAGGGCGATACGAGCAGTACTTC. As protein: CASGLVLGTGRYEQYF.